This T cell receptor (beta chain) is drawn from a study of blood T cell repertoires in COVID-19. Study at large: Material from acute and convalescent COVID-19 was sourced from the United States, Italy and Spain. Sources were T cells, B-cell-depleted T cells, or PBMCs; the material itself was cDNA or gDNA.

Clones were read by immunoSEQ multiplex PCR, and TCRdb kept only the in-frame ones, dropping some. Among over 150,000 clones listed, over 60% were seen once. This CDR3 region has 15 residues. Germline lookup yields CDR1 SGHTA and CDR2 FQGNSA. V trimming: 6 bases; J trimming: 2 bases; junction bases outside the gene matches: 7. The source material was peripheral blood. The source is a man aged 55 to 70 with acute or convalescent COVID-19. The chain has TRBV7-2 and TRBJ2-3, with 8 bases identical to TRBD2. The CDR3 coding sequence is TGTGCCAGCAGTCAGACTAGCGCTTTCACAGATACGCAGTATTTT. This sequence encodes CASSQTSAFTDTQYF.